Reported below is one TCR beta chain. This sample was taken from a study of OX40 agonist ivuxolimab in advanced cancers. Data came from immunoSEQ multiplex PCR; TCRdb stores just in-frame clones and leaves some out. This sample has approximately 41,000 clones; around 87% occur once, and the top ten carry roughly 33%. The sequence derives from an adult with an advanced solid tumor such as melanoma, head and neck, liver or kidney cancer. Sequencing was performed on CD4+ or CD8+ T cells sorted from blood, taken in a trial of the OX40 agonist ivuxolimab.

The CDR3 DNA reads TGTGCCAGCAGCCAAGACTGGGACACGGTGAACACTGAAGCTTTCTTT. It encodes CASSQDWDTVNTEAFF. This chain links TRBV4-2 with TRBJ1-1, with D possibly TRBD1 on 6 matching bases. Germline CDR1 and CDR2: LGHNA and YNFKEQ. The CDR3 is made up of 16 amino acids. V was trimmed by 0 bases and J by 0 bases, leaving 11 bases between them.